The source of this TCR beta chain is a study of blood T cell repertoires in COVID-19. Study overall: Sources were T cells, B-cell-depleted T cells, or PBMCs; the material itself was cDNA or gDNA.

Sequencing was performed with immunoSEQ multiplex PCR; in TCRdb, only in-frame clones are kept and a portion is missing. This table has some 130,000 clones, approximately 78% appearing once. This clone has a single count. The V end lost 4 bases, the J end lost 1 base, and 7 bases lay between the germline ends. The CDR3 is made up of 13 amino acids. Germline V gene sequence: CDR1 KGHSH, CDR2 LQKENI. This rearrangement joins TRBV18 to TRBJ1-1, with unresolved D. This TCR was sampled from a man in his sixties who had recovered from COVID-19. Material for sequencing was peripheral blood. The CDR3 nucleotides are TGTGCCAGCTCACGGGAGGAGAACACTGAAGCTTTCTTT. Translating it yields CASSREENTEAFF. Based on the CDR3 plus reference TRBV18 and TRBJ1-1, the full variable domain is NAGVMQNPRHLVRRRGQEARLRCSPMKGHSHVYWYRQLPEEGLKFMVYLQKENIIDESGMPKERFSAEFPKEGPSILRIQQVVRGDSAAYFCASSREENTEAFFGQGTRLTVV.